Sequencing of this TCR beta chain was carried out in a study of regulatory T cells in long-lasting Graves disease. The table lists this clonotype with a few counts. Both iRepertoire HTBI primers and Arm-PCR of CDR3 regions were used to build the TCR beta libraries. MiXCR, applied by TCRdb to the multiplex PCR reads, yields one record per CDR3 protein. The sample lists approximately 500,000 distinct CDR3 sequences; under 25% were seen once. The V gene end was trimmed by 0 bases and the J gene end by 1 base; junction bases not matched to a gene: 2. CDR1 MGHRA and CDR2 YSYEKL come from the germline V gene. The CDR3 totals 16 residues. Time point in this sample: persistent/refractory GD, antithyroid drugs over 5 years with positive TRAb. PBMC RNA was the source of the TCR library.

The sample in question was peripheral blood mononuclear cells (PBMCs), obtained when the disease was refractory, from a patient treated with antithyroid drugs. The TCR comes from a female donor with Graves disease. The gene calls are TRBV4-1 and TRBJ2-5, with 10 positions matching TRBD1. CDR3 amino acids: CASSQDRTGGQETQYF. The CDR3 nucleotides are TGCGCCAGCAGCCAAGATAGGACAGGGGGCCAAGAGACCCAGTACTTC.